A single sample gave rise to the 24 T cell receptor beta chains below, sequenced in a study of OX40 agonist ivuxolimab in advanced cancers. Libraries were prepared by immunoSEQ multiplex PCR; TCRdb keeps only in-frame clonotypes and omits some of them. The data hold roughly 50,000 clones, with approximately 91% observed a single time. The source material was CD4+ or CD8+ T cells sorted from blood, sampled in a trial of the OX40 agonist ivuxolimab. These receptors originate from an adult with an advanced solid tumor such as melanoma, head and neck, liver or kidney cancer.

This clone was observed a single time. The CDR3 nucleotides are TGTGCCAGCAGAGTAAGGGGGCTGAGTGAAAAACTGTTTTTT. This gives the protein CASRVRGLSEKLFF. This chain connects TRBV27 to TRBJ1-4, with 7 bases identical to TRBD1. The length of the CDR3 is 14 residues. The V and J ends lost 6 bases and 7 bases, in that order; junction bases with no gene match: 8. Germline CDR1 is MNHEY and CDR2 is SMNVEV (reference sequence).

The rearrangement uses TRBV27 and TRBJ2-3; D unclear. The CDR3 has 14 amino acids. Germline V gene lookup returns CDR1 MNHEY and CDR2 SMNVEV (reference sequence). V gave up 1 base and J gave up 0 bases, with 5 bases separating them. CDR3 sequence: CASSLFSSTDTQYF. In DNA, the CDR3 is TGTGCCAGCAGTTTATTTTCAAGCACAGATACGCAGTATTTT.

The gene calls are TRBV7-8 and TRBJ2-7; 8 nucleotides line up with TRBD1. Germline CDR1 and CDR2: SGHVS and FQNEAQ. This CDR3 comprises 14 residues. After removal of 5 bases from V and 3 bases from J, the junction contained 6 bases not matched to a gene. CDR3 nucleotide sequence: TGTGCCAGCAGCCCCGACAGGGGATTCTACGAGCAGTACTTC. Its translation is CASSPDRGFYEQYF.

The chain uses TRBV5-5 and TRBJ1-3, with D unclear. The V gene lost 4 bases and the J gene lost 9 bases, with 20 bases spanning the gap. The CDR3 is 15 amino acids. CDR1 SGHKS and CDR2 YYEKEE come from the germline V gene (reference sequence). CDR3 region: CASSVSPWERVTIYF. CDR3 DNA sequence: TGTGCCAGCAGCGTGAGCCCCTGGGAGAGGGTCACCATATATTTT. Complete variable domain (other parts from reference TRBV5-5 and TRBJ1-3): DAGVTQSPTHLIKTRGQQVTLRCSPISGHKSVSWYQQVLGQGPQFIFQYYEKEERGRGNFPDRFSARQFPNYSSELNVNALLLGDSALYLCASSVSPWERVTIYFGEGSWLTVV.

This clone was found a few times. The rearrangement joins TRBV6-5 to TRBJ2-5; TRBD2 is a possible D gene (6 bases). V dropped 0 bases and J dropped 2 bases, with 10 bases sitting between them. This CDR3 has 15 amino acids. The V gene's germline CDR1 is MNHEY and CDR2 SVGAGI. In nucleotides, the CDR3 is TGTGCCAGCAGTTACTCGGGGGGTAGTCAAGAGACCCAGTACTTC. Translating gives CASSYSGGSQETQYF.

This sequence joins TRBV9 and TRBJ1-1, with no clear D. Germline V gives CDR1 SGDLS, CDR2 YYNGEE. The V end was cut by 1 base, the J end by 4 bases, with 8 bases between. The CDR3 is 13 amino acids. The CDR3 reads CASSVPGITEAFF. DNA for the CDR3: TGTGCCAGCAGCGTACCGGGGATCACTGAAGCTTTCTTT.

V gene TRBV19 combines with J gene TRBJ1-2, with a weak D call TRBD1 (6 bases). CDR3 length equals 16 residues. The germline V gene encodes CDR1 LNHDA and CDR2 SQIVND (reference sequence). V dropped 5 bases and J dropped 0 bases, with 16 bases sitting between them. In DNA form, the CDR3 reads TGTGCCAGTAGTTTACAGGGTGTGGAAGCTAACTATGGCTACACCTTC. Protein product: CASSLQGVEANYGYTF.

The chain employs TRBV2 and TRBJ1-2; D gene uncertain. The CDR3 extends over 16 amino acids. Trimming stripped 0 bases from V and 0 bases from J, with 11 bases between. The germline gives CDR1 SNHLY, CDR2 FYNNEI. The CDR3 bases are TGTGCCAGCAGTGAAGCGCTTTTCGGAGCTAACTATGGCTACACCTTC. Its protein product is CASSEALFGANYGYTF.

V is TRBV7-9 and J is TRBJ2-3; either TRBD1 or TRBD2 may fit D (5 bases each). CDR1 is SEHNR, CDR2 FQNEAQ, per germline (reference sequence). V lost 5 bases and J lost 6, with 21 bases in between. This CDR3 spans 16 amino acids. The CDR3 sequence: CASSRAGTHFMDTQYF. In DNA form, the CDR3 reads TGTGCCAGCAGCCGTGCCGGGACCCATTTCATGGATACGCAGTATTTT. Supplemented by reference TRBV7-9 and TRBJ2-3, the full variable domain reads DTGVSQNPRHKITKRGQNVTFRCDPISEHNRLYWYRQTLGQGPEFLTYFQNEAQLEKSRLLSDRFSAERPKGSFSTLEIQRTEQGDSAMYLCASSRAGTHFMDTQYFGPGTRLTVL.

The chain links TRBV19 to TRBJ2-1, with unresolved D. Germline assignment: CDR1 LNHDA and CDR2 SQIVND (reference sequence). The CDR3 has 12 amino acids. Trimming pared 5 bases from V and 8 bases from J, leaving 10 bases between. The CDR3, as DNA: TGTGCCAGTAGTCCTACGGTTTATGAGCAGTTCTTC. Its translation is CASSPTVYEQFF.

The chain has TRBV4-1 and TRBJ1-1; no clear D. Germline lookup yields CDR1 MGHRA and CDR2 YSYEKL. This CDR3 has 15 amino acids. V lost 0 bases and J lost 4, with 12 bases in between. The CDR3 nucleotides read TGCGCCAGCAGCCAAGATAGTGCACAGACCACTGAAGCTTTCTTT. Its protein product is CASSQDSAQTTEAFF.

In DNA, the CDR3 is TGTGCCTGGAGTGAGGGGCAAGTAGCCCAGCATTTT. Its translation is CAWSEGQVAQHF. The V and J genes are TRBV30 and TRBJ1-5; weak D call: TRBD1 (5 bases). V was cut by 1 base and J by 11 bases, with 12 bases left in between. The germline CDR1 and CDR2 sequences are GTSNPN and SVGIG (reference sequence). The CDR3 runs 12 residues.

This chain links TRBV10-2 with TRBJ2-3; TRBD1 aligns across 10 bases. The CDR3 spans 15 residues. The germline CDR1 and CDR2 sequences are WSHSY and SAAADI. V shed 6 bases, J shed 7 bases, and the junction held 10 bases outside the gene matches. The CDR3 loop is CASSHDRGPKNTQYF. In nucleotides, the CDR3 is TGCGCCAGCAGCCACGACAGGGGGCCTAAGAATACGCAGTATTTT.

CDR3 region: CASSQADTIGSPLHF. The CDR3 DNA follows: TGCGCCAGCAGCCAGGCAGACACGATCGGTTCACCCCTCCACTTT. The chain recombines TRBV4-1 with TRBJ1-6; D ambiguous. Trimming shortened V by 3 bases and J by 9 bases, and 15 bases separated the two germline ends. The CDR3 is 15 residues long. Germline CDR1 MGHRA, CDR2 YSYEKL.

CDR3: CASSELGVRLYEQYF. The CDR3 bases are TGCGCCAGCAGTGAGTTGGGGGTCAGGCTCTACGAGCAGTACTTC. This chain connects TRBV10-2 to TRBJ2-7; the D call may be TRBD1 or TRBD2 (5 bases each). Germline CDR1 is WSHSY and CDR2 is SAAADI. CDR3 length: 15 residues. The ends were cut back, 1 base at V and 3 bases at J, with 13 bases in the middle.

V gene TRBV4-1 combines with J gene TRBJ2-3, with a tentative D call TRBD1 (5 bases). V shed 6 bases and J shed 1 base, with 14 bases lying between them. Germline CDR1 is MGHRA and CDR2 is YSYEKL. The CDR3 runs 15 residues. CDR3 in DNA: TGCGCCAGCAGAGCAGACAGTCCCGGCACAGATACGCAGTATTTT. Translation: CASRADSPGTDTQYF.

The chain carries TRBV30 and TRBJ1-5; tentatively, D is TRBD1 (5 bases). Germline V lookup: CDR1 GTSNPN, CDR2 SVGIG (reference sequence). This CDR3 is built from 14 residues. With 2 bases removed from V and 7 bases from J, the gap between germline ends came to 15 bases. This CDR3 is CAWSPVGDGQPQHF. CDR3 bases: TGTGCCTGGAGTCCCGTGGGGGACGGGCAGCCCCAGCATTTT. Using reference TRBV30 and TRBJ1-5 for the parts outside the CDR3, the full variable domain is SQTIHQWPATLVQPVGSPLSLECTVEGTSNPNLYWYRQAAGRGLQLLFYSVGIGQISSEVPQNLSASRPQDRQFILSSKKLLLSDSGFYLCAWSPVGDGQPQHFGDGTRLSIL.

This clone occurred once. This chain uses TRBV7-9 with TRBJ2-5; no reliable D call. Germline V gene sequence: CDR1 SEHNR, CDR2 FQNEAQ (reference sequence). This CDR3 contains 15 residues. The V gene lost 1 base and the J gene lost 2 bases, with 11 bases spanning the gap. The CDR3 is CASSLDGPPQETQYF. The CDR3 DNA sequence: TGTGCCAGCAGCTTAGATGGGCCACCACAAGAGACCCAGTACTTC.

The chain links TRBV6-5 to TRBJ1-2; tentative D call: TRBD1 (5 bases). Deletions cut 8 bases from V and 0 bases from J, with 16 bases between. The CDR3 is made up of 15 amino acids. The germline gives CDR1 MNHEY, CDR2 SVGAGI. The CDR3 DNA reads TGTGCCAGCGGGAGGGGCCCAACGGCTAACTATGGCTACACCTTC. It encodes CASGRGPTANYGYTF.

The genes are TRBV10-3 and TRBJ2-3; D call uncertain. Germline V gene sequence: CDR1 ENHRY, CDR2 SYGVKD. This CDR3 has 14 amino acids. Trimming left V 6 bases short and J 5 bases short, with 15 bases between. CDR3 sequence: CAISGRIPEDTQYF. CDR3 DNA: TGTGCCATCAGCGGCCGTATTCCGGAAGATACGCAGTATTTT.

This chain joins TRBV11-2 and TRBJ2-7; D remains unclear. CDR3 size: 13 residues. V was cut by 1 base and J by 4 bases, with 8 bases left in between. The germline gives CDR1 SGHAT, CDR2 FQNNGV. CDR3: CASSLGWLYEQYF. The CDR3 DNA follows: TGTGCCAGCAGCTTAGGTTGGTTATACGAGCAGTACTTC.

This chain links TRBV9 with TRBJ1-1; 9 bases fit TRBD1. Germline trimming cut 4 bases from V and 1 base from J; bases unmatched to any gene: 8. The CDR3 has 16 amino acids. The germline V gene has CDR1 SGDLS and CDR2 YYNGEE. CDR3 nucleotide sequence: TGTGCCAGCAGCTTAGGGACAGGGTCTGGGAACACTGAAGCTTTCTTT. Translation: CASSLGTGSGNTEAFF.

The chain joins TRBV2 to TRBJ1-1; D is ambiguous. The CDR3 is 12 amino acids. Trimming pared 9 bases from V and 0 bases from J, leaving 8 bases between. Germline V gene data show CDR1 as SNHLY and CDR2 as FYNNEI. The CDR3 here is CARSSMNTEAFF. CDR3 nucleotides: TGTGCCAGGTCTTCTATGAACACTGAAGCTTTCTTT.

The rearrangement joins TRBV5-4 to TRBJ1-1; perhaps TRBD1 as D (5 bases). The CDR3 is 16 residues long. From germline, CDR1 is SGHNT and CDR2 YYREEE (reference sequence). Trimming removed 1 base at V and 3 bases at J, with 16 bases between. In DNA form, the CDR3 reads TGTGCCAGCAGCTTGCTGGGGAGGGGTGGCCACACTGAAGCTTTCTTT. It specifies CASSLLGRGGHTEAFF.